These T cell receptor beta chains were read from a single sample in a study of T cells in Graves' hyperthyroidism and ophthalmopathy. TCRdb independently ran MiXCR on the multiplex PCR reads; one entry per CDR3 protein. The table includes 600,000 or so distinct CDR3 sequences, 12% to 15% detected once. Specimen: blood. The receptors were sampled from a woman under 30 with Graves' ophthalmopathy. CDR3s include the opening cysteine and the closing phenylalanine or tryptophan. Only some rows state a clone size, as once, few, many or a class for expanded clones.

j_gene: TRBJ2-3
abundance: many
v_gene: TRBV20-1
CDR3aa: CSARIPRYTDTQYF

j_gene: TRBJ2-1
abundance: many
v_gene: TRBV12-3/TRBV12-4
CDR3aa: CASSLARTSGYNEQFF

j_gene: TRBJ2-5
abundance: many
v_gene: TRBV18
CDR3aa: CASSPPSRGTLTQYF

j_gene: TRBJ1-5
abundance: many
v_gene: TRBV15
CDR3aa: CATRSIGASNQPQHF

j_gene: TRBJ2-1
abundance: few
v_gene: TRBV7-9
CDR3aa: CASSLEQGPQRADEQFF

j_gene: TRBJ2-2
abundance: many
v_gene: TRBV11-2
CDR3aa: CASSFQQGAGGVPGELFF

j_gene: TRBJ1-1
abundance: many
v_gene: TRBV20-1
CDR3aa: CSARQGATNTEAFF

j_gene: TRBJ2-1
abundance: NA
v_gene: TRBV28
CDR3aa: CASSPLTSGRDRFF

j_gene: TRBJ2-7
abundance: many
v_gene: TRBV27
CDR3aa: CASRVSLRYEQYF

j_gene: TRBJ2-7
abundance: many
v_gene: TRBV30
CDR3aa: CAWSVNEQYF

j_gene: TRBJ2-1
abundance: many
v_gene: TRBV29-1
CDR3aa: CSAPGLGRRRSYNEQFF

j_gene: TRBJ1-2
abundance: many
v_gene: TRBV6-5
CDR3aa: CASSYAGVYGYTF

j_gene: TRBJ2-5
abundance: many
v_gene: TRBV7-2
CDR3aa: CASTAQGYGETQYF

j_gene: TRBJ1-2
abundance: many
v_gene: TRBV29-1
CDR3aa: CSVEVRRVTSDGYTF

j_gene: TRBJ2-1
abundance: NA
v_gene: TRBV20-1
CDR3aa: CSANLGMSGRGAEQFF

j_gene: TRBJ2-7
abundance: few
v_gene: TRBV12-5
CDR3aa: CASGFTYEQYF

j_gene: TRBJ1-5
abundance: many
v_gene: TRBV3-1
CDR3aa: CASSPYQPGVGQPQHF

j_gene: TRBJ2-1
abundance: many
v_gene: TRBV20-1
CDR3aa: CSAREASYNEQFF

j_gene: TRBJ1-2
abundance: few
v_gene: TRBV29-1
CDR3aa: CSAESQAPGYTF

j_gene: TRBJ1-2
abundance: NA
v_gene: TRBV11-2
CDR3aa: CASSPLRNKEGYTF

j_gene: TRBJ2-7
abundance: NA
v_gene: TRBV9
CDR3aa: CASSVGSGAHEQYF

j_gene: TRBJ1-1
abundance: NA
v_gene: TRBV24-1
CDR3aa: CATKGLGTEAFF

j_gene: TRBJ1-2
abundance: many
v_gene: TRBV28
CDR3aa: CASSLTGVEGYTF

j_gene: TRBJ2-7
abundance: many
v_gene: TRBV5-6
CDR3aa: CASSSGPQRTYEQYF

j_gene: TRBJ2-3
abundance: NA
v_gene: TRBV12-3/TRBV12-4
CDR3aa: CAIRGLTDTQYF

j_gene: TRBJ1-5
abundance: many
v_gene: TRBV18
CDR3aa: CASSYSDGNQPQHF

j_gene: TRBJ2-7
abundance: many
v_gene: TRBV7-9
CDR3aa: CASSPRDGPSYEQYF

j_gene: TRBJ2-7
abundance: many
v_gene: TRBV20-1
CDR3aa: CSARGERGSSYEQYF

j_gene: TRBJ1-5
abundance: many
v_gene: TRBV12-3/TRBV12-4
CDR3aa: CASSSDTGDLSQPQHF

j_gene: TRBJ2-4
abundance: many
v_gene: TRBV19
CDR3aa: CASSTMGREGKNIQYF

j_gene: TRBJ1-5
abundance: many
v_gene: TRBV28
CDR3aa: CASSLFTGQPNQPQHF

j_gene: TRBJ2-7
abundance: many
v_gene: TRBV28
CDR3aa: CASRSGTSGASEQYF

j_gene: TRBJ2-2
abundance: many
v_gene: TRBV7-3
CDR3aa: CASSLGGQGNTGELFF

j_gene: TRBJ2-1
abundance: many
v_gene: TRBV12-3/TRBV12-4
CDR3aa: CASSLPPRNEQFF

j_gene: TRBJ1-4
abundance: few
v_gene: TRBV19
CDR3aa: CASSPHRAFNEKLFF

j_gene: TRBJ2-3
abundance: many
v_gene: TRBV11-3
CDR3aa: CASSSSGRADTQYF

j_gene: TRBJ2-7
abundance: many
v_gene: TRBV7-2
CDR3aa: CASSLESYEQYF

j_gene: TRBJ2-7
abundance: NA
v_gene: TRBV20-1
CDR3aa: CSARTEDYEQYF

j_gene: TRBJ2-1
abundance: many
v_gene: TRBV5-1
CDR3aa: CASSPTADNEQFF

j_gene: TRBJ1-1
abundance: many
v_gene: TRBV27
CDR3aa: CASIPRGVNTEAFF

j_gene: TRBJ2-2
abundance: many
v_gene: TRBV2
CDR3aa: CASSAGRSVNTGELFF

j_gene: TRBJ2-7
abundance: many
v_gene: TRBV28
CDR3aa: CASSLSAEGTYEQYF

j_gene: TRBJ1-1
abundance: many
v_gene: TRBV2
CDR3aa: CASSDGFSGTEAFF

j_gene: TRBJ1-2
abundance: NA
v_gene: TRBV6-1
CDR3aa: CASSEGAARDGYTF

j_gene: TRBJ2-3
abundance: few
v_gene: TRBV7-9
CDR3aa: CASSFDRGGTDTQYF